The entry that follows covers one T cell receptor beta chain sequence. The specificity of this receptor is unknown. Per-base quality was not reported, and no clone a single base away is much larger than it. The record originates from a study of post-analysis software for immune sequencing data (dated by TCRdb to about 2015). The study in broad terms: The recorded disease courses included relapsing-remitting, secondary progressive and progressive-relapsing multiple sclerosis, and some patients had no subtype annotation. The multiple sclerosis patient repertoires were compared with about a dozen previously published healthy control repertoires from donors aged 6 to 25 years. A subset of samples was prepared in parallel using single-end sample barcoding, then pooled and co-amplified after Illumina adapter ligation.

To demonstrate the VDJtools post-analysis software, the study profiled TCR beta repertoires from the peripheral blood of 13 young patients with multiple sclerosis. The patients with multiple sclerosis were children and adolescents between roughly 6 and 15 years of age. Here V drops 5 bases and J drops 2 bases, and the junction holds 6 bases not matched to any gene. Measured from the cysteine to the phenylalanine, the CDR3 is 15 residues long. The sequence is cut down to CDR3 DNA, 45 bases in frame from base 1. CDR1 and CDR2 (MDHEN, SYDVKM) derive from the germline V gene. Libraries came from PCR. Sequencing was carried out with an Illumina HiSeq 2500. Unique molecular identifiers were incorporated into TCR beta cDNA libraries to reduce PCR and sequencing biases. Some 500,000 cDNA molecules were obtained for every 1 to 10 million input T cells, so each molecule roughly corresponded to one T cell. The patient libraries were prepared and sequenced with the same protocol used for the earlier healthy control dataset. Within a given batch, samples were prepared together, multiplexed and sequenced on the same HiSeq lane. Concerning the study's data processing: MIGEC handled the raw barcoded reads, throwing out single-read molecular identifier groups before consensus assembly and CDR3 extraction. VDJtools was used for post-analysis of the clonotype tables, with diversity normalized by down-sampling every dataset to the smallest sample size. In repertoire overlap clustering, CDR3 amino acid sequences, but not nucleotide sequences, were matched to correct batch-related cross-sample contamination. The public reads were reanalyzed by TCRdb: fastp trimming at Q25, MiXCR alignment, in-frame beta chains only. Every entry covers one CDR3 protein and lists the most common genes and DNA from its rows. The V and J calls were determined by TCRdb, not by the authors. This sample holds roughly 800,000 distinct CDR3 sequences; less than 35% were observed only once. The ten largest make up roughly 0.57% of the sample.

General findings and caveats noted by the study authors: Significantly higher frequencies in patients than in controls were found for roughly five TRBV segments, including TRBV5-6, TRBV5-1 and TRBV20-1. Direct clustering with F measure revealed strong co-clustering of samples prepared in the same batch, which led to a batch-effect correction. Multiple sclerosis patients had significantly lower normalized Chao1 diversity than controls, a result that suggests substantial peripheral T-cell clonal expansion. The multiple sclerosis patient group was slightly younger than the control group.

This chain is built from TRBV28 and TRBJ2-3; 8 middle bases align to TRBD1. The receptor was derived from a girl aged 5-17 years with multiple sclerosis. The source material was blood. The CDR3 reads as follows: CASSPDREVTDTQYF. Read as DNA, the sequence is TGTGCCAGCAGTCCGGACAGGGAGGTCACAGATACGCAGTATTTT. Outside the CDR3, residues come from the reference TRBV28 and TRBJ2-3 proteins, so the full variable domain is: DVKVTQSSRYLVKRTGEKVFLECVQDMDHENMFWYRQDPGLGLRLIYFSYDVKMKEKGDIPEGYSVSREKKERFSLILESASTNQTSMYLCASSPDREVTDTQYFGPGTRLTVL.